Below, 8 T cell receptor beta chains from the same sample are listed, as sequenced in a study of T cells after yellow fever vaccination. TCRdb re-called the 5' RACE reads through MiXCR, storing one row per CDR3 protein. Altogether approximately 580,000 distinct CDR3 sequences are present, less than 20% being singletons, with the ten largest covering roughly 17%. The source was PBMCs, collected 5 to 6 days after the first yellow fever vaccination. The receptor set was obtained from a man aged 18 to 30 who received the YFV17D yellow fever vaccine.

This clonotype was seen only a few times. Germline and junction disagree at one end, which may indicate a read error. The genes are TRBV20-1 and TRBJ2-5; perhaps TRBD2 as D (6 bases). The CDR3 contains 13 residues. Looked up from germline, CDR1 is DFQATT and CDR2 is SNEGSKA (reference sequence). CDR3 DNA sequence: TGCAGTGCGAGAGACGGGGGTAGAGAGACCCAGTACTTC. It encodes CSARDGGRETQYF.

This clonotype was observed a handful of times. This sequence joins TRBV4-1 and TRBJ1-1, with 7 nucleotides matching TRBD1. Trimming cost V 3 bases and J 0 bases; bases outside gene matches: 4. Germline CDR1 MGHRA, CDR2 YSYEKL. The CDR3 sequence is 15 residues long. CDR3 amino acids: CASSHRDSLNTEAFF. The CDR3 DNA is TGCGCCAGCAGCCATCGGGACAGCCTGAACACTGAAGCTTTCTTT.

The chain joins TRBV20-1 to TRBJ2-6; no clear D. Deletions cut 0 bases from V and 0 bases from J, with 9 bases between. The germline V gene has CDR1 DFQATT and CDR2 SNEGSKA (reference sequence). This CDR3 is built from 16 residues. In DNA form, the CDR3 reads TGCAGTGCTAGAGATGTAGCCCGCTCTGGGGCCAACGTCCTGACTTTC. Protein: CSARDVARSGANVLTF.

The chain is built from TRBV4-3 and TRBJ2-3; D is uncertain. The germline V gene encodes CDR1 LGHNA and CDR2 YSLEER. V was shortened by 4 bases and J by 0 bases, with 20 bases between the two germline ends. The CDR3 length is 18 residues. The CDR3 bases are TGCGCCAGCAGCCGAATTCTGCGCCTCCAGGCTAGCACAGATACGCAGTATTTT. Translating gives CASSRILRLQASTDTQYF.

The V gene is TRBV20-1, the J gene TRBJ1-5; D perhaps matches TRBD1 (5 bases). Germline CDR1 and CDR2: DFQATT and SNEGSKA (reference sequence). CDR3 length: 15 residues. The V end lost 3 bases, the J end lost 3 bases, and 15 bases lay between the germline ends. CDR3 DNA: TGCAGTGCTAGGCCCGGGGGATCCACCAATCAGCCCCAGCATTTT. This gives the protein CSARPGGSTNQPQHF.

This clonotype showed up just a few times. The chain joins TRBV11-2 to TRBJ1-1; D ambiguous. The V gene lost 2 bases and the J gene lost 0 bases, with 7 bases spanning the gap. The CDR3 totals 14 residues. The germline CDR1 and CDR2 sequences are SGHAT and FQNNGV. CDR3 region: CASSLNILNTEAFF. The CDR3 DNA reads TGTGCCAGCAGCTTAAACATCTTGAACACTGAAGCTTTCTTT.

This CDR3 reads CASSQEGLWVGRAGTGELFF. DNA for the CDR3: TGCGCCAGCAGCCAAGAGGGGCTTTGGGTAGGCAGGGCCGGCACCGGGGAGCTGTTTTTT. The chain joins TRBV4-3 to TRBJ2-2; possibly TRBD1 for D (5 bases). Between the trimmed V and J ends, which lost 0 bases and 4 bases, there was a span of 24 bases. From germline, CDR1 is LGHNA and CDR2 YSLEER. The CDR3 is 20 residues long.

This clonotype was observed a handful of times. The chain couples TRBV29-1 to TRBJ2-1, with TRBD1 as a possible D gene (7 bases). The CDR3 consists of 15 residues. In germline, CDR1 is SQVTM, CDR2 ANQGSEA. Trimming left V 8 bases short and J 4 bases short, with 21 bases between. The CDR3 region has the DNA TGCAGCATCAACCAGCAGGGGGGCAGATACAATGAGCAGTTCTTC. Translation: CSINQQGGRYNEQFF.